This T cell receptor (beta chain) was sequenced for a study of response to subunit inactivated influenza vaccine. Findings of the study overall: The authors suggested that every seasonal influenza vaccination recruits few new T cells.

There are many counts of this clonotype. Its antigen is unidentified. The CDR3 length is 15 residues. The V end lost 3 bases, the J end lost 0 bases, and 11 bases lay between the germline ends. Germline assignment: CDR1 SGDLS and CDR2 YYNGEE. TCRdb analysed the RT-PCR reads with MiXCR anew, one entry per CDR3 protein. The table shows roughly 760,000 distinct CDR3 sequences, with 21% occurring only once. This material consisted of PBMCs from blood, taken around 5 days after vaccination. The V call is TRBV9, the J call TRBJ2-3, with D possibly being TRBD1 or TRBD2 (5 bases each). This receptor was identified in a man aged 50-59 years who received an inactivated influenza vaccine. The CDR3 loop is CASSEGTFSTDTQYF. CDR3 coding DNA: TGTGCCAGCAGCGAGGGGACCTTCAGCACAGATACGCAGTATTTT.